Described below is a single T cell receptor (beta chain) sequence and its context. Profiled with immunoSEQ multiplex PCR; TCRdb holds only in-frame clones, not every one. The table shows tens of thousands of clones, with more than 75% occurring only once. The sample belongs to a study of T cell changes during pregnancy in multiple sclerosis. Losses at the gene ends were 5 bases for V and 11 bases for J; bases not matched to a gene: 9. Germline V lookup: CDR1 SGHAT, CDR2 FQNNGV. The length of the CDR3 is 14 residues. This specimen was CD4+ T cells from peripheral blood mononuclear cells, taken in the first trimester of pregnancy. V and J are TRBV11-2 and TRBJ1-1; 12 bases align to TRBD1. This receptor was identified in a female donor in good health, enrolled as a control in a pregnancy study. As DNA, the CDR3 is TGTGCCAGCAGCCCGGGGACAGGGGGCTCGGGGGCTTTCTTT. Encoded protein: CASSPGTGGSGAFF.